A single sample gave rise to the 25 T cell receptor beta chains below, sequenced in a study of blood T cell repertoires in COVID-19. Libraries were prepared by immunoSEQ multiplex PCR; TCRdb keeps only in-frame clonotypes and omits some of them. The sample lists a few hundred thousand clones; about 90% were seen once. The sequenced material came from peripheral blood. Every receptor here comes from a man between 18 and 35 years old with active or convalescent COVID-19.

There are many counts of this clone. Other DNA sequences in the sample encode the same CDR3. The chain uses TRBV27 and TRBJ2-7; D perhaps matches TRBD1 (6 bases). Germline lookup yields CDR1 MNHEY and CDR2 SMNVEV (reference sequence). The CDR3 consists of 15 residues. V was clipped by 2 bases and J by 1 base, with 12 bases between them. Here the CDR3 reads CASSLQGLGSYEQYF. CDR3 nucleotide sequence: TGTGCCAGCAGTTTACAGGGGTTAGGGTCCTACGAGCAGTACTTC.

The CDR3 protein is CATSRELAGQETQYF. As DNA, the CDR3 is TGTGCCACCAGCAGAGAGCTAGCGGGACAAGAGACCCAGTACTTC. The V gene is TRBV15, the J gene TRBJ2-5, with 9 bases lining up with TRBD2. This CDR3 is built from 15 residues. CDR1 is LNHNV, CDR2 YYDKDF, per germline (reference sequence). Trimming cost V 0 bases and J 2 bases; bases outside gene matches: 1. The variable domain in full, with the rest retrieved from reference TRBV15 and TRBJ2-5, is DAMVIQNPRYQVTQFGKPVTLSCSQTLNHNVMYWYQQKSSQAPKLLFHYYDKDFNNEADTPDNFQSRRPNTSFCFLDIRSPGLGDTAMYLCATSRELAGQETQYFGPGTRLLVL.

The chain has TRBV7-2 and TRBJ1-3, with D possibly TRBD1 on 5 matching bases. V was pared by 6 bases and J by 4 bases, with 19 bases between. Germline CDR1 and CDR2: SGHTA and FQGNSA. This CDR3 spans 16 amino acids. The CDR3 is CASSSRAAGPGNTIYF. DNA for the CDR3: TGTGCCAGCAGTTCTAGGGCGGCAGGGCCAGGAAACACCATATATTTT.

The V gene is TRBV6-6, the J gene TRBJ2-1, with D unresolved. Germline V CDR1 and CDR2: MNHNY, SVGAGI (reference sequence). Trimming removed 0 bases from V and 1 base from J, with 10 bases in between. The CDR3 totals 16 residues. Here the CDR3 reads CASSYSVTSSYNEQFF. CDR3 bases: TGTGCCAGCAGTTACTCGGTCACGAGTTCCTACAATGAGCAGTTCTTC.

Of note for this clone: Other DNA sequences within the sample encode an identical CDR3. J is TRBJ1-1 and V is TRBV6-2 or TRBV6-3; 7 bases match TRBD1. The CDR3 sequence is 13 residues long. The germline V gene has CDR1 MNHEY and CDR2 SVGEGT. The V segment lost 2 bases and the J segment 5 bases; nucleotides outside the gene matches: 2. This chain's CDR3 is CASSYRGRTEAFF. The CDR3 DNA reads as TGTGCCAGCAGTTACAGGGGGCGGACTGAAGCTTTCTTT.

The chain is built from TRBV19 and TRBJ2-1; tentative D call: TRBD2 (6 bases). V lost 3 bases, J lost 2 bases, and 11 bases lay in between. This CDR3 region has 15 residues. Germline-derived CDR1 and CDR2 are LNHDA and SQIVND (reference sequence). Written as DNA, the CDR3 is TGTGCCAGTAGTATTAGGGAGGACCCCTACAATGAGCAGTTCTTC. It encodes CASSIREDPYNEQFF.

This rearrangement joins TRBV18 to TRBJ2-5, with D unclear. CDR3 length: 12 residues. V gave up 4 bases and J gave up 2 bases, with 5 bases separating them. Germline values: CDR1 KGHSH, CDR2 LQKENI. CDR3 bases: TGTGCCAGCTCACTGGAGCAAGAGACCCAGTACTTC. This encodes CASSLEQETQYF.

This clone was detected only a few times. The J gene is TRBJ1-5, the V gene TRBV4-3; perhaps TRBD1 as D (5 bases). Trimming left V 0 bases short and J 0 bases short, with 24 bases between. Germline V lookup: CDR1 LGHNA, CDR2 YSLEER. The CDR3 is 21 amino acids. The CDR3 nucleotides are TGCGCCAGCAGCCAAGAAGTTTTGGGTCAGGGCGGGGTCGATAGCAATCAGCCCCAGCATTTT. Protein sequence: CASSQEVLGQGGVDSNQPQHF.

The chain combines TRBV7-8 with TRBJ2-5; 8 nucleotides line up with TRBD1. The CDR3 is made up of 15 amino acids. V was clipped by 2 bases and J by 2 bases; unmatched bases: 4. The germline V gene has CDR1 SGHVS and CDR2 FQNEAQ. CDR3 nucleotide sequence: TGTGCCAGCAGCTTAAGGCGGGACAGGCAAGAGACCCAGTACTTC. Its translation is CASSLRRDRQETQYF.

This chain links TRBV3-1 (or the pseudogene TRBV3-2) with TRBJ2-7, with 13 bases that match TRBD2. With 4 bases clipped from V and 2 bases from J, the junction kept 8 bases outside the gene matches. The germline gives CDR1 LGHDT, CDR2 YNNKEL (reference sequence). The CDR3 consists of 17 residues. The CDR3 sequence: CASSLSLGLAGAYEQYF. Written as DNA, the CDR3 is TGTGCCAGCAGCCTTAGCCTTGGACTAGCGGGAGCCTACGAGCAGTACTTC.

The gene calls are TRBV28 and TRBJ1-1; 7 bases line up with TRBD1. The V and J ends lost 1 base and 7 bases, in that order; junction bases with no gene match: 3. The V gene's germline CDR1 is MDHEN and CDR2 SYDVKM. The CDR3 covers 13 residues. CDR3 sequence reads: CASSLSDRIEAFF. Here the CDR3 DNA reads TGTGCCAGCAGTTTATCGGACAGGATTGAAGCTTTCTTT.

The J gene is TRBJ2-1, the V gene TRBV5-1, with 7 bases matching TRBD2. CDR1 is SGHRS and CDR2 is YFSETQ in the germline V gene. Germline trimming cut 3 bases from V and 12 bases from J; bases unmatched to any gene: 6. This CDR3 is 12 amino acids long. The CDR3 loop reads CASSSGLDGQFF. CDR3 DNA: TGCGCCAGCAGCTCCGGACTAGACGGGCAGTTCTTC.

The CDR3, as DNA: TGTGCCAGCAGTTACGCGGGACTAGCGGCCTACAATGAGCAGTTCTTC. Translation: CASSYAGLAAYNEQFF. The chain joins TRBV6-5 to TRBJ2-1, with TRBD2 matching 11 bases. From germline, CDR1 is MNHEY and CDR2 SVGAGI. With V trimmed by 2 bases and J by 2 bases, 2 bases remained unmatched. This CDR3 is built from 16 residues.

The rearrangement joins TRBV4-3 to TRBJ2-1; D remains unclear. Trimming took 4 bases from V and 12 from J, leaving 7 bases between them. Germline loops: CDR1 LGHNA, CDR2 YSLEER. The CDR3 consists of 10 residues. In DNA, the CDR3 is TGCGCCAGCAGCCTAGCCGGGCAGTTCTTC. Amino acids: CASSLAGQFF.

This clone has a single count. This CDR3 reads CASSQEGALAYNEQFF. The CDR3 DNA reads as TGCGCCAGCAGCCAAGAGGGCGCCCTGGCCTACAATGAGCAGTTCTTC. The V call is TRBV4-1, the J call TRBJ2-1; D is unclear. The CDR3 is 16 residues long. Germline V gene lookup returns CDR1 MGHRA and CDR2 YSYEKL. Trimming removed 0 bases from V and 2 bases from J, with 11 bases in between.

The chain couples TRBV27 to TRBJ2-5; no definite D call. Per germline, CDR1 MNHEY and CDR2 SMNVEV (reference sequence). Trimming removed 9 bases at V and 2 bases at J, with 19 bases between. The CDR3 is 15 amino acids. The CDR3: CARKNRHKTQETQYF. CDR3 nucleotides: TGTGCCAGAAAGAATCGACACAAAACGCAAGAGACCCAGTACTTC.

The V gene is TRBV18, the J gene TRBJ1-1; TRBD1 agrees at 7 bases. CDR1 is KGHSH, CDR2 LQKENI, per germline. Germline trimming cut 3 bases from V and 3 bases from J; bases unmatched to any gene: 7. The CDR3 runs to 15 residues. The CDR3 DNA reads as TGTGCCAGCTCACCTCGCGGACAGGACTACACTGAAGCTTTCTTT. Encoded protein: CASSPRGQDYTEAFF.

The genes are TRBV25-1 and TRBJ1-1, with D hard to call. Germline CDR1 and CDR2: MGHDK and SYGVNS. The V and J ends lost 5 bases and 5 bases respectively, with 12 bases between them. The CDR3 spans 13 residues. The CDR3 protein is CASSPPAGTEAFF. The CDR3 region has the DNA TGTGCCAGCAGTCCCCCAGCGGGGACTGAAGCTTTCTTT.

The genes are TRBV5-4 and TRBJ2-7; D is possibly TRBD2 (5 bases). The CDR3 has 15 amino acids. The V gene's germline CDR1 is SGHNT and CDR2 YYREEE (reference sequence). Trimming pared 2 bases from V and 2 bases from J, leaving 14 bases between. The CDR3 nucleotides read TGTGCCAGCAGCTTCAGTGGCGGGCGAACCTACGAGCAGTACTTC. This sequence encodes CASSFSGGRTYEQYF. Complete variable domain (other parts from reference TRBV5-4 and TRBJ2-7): ETGVTQSPTHLIKTRGQQVTLRCSSQSGHNTVSWYQQALGQGPQFIFQYYREEENGRGNFPPRFSGLQFPNYSSELNVNALELDDSALYLCASSFSGGRTYEQYFGPGTRLTVT.

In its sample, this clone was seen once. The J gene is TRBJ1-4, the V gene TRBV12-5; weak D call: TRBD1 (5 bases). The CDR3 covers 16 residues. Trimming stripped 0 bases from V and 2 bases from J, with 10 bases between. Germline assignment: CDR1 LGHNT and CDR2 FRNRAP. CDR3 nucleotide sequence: TGTGCTAGTGGTTTGGTTGAGGGGAGGACTAATGAAAAACTGTTTTTT. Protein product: CASGLVEGRTNEKLFF.

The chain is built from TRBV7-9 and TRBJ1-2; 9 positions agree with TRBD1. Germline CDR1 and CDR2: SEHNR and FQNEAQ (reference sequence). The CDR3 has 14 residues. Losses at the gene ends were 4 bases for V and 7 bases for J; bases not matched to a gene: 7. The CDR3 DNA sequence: TGTGCCAGCAGCTCACAGGGGGCTTGGGGTGGCTACACCTTC. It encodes CASSSQGAWGGYTF.

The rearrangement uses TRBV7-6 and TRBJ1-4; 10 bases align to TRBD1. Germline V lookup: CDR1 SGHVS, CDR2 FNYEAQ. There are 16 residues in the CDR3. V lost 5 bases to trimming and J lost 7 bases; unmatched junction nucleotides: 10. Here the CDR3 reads CASSVRRDRGIEKLFF. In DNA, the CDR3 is TGTGCCAGCAGCGTTCGCCGGGACAGGGGTATTGAAAAACTGTTTTTT.

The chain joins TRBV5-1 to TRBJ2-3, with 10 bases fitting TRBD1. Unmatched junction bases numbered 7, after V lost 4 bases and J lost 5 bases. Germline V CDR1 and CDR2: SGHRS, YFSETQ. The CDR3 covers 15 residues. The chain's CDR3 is CASSPGQGFRDTQYF. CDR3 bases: TGCGCCAGCAGCCCGGGACAGGGGTTTCGAGATACGCAGTATTTT.

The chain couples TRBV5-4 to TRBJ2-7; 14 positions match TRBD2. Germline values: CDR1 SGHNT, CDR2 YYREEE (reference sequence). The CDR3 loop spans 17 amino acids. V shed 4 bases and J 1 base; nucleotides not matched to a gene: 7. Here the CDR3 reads CASSEGLAGGKSYEQYF. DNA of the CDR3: TGTGCCAGCAGCGAAGGACTAGCGGGAGGAAAGTCCTACGAGCAGTACTTC.

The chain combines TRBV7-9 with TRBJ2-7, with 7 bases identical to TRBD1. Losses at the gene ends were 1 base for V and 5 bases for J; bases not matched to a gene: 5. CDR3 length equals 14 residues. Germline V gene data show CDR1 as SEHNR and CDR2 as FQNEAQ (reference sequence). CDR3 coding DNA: TGTGCCAGCAGCTTAGGTCAGGGGGACCACGAGCAGTACTTC. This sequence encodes CASSLGQGDHEQYF.